The sequence of this T cell receptor (beta chain) was determined in a study of identical twins. This clonotype appeared a few times. TCRdb reanalysed the 5' RACE reads using MiXCR and keeps one entry per CDR3 protein. The table lists 200,000 to 250,000 distinct CDR3 sequences, about 6.7% of them singletons. The CDR3 contains 15 residues. Trimming stripped 0 bases from V and 0 bases from J, with 6 bases between. The germline CDR1 and CDR2 sequences are SGDLS and YYNGEE. The same sample was also studied in work on T cells expressing NK-cell markers.

This TCR was sampled from a woman aged 18 to 35 in good health. V is TRBV9 and J is TRBJ2-2; no firm D call. Material for sequencing was CD8+ T cells sorted from blood. CDR3 sequence reads: CASSVADTNTGELFF. DNA for the CDR3: TGTGCCAGCAGCGTAGCTGATACGAACACCGGGGAGCTGTTTTTT.